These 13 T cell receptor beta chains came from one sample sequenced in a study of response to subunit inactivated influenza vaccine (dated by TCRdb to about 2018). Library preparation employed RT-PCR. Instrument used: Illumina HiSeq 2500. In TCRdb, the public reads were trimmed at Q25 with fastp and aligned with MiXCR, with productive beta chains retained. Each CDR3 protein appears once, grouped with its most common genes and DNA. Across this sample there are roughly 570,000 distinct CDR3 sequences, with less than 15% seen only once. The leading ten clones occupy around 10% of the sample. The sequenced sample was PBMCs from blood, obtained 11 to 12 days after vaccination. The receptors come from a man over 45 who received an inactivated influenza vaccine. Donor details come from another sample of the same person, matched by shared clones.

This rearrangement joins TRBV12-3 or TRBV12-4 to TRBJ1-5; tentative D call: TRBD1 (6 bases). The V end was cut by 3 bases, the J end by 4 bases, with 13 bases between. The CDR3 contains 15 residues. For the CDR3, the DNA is TGTGCCAGCAGTTTGACAGGACCTGGGAATCAGCCCCAGCATTTT. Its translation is CASSLTGPGNQPQHF.

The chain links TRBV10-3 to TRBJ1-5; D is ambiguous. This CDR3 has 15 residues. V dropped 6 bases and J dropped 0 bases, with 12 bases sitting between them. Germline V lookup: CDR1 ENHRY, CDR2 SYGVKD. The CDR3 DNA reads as TGTGCCATCAGAGCTGGAGCAGATAGCAATCAGCCCCAGCATTTT. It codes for CAIRAGADSNQPQHF.

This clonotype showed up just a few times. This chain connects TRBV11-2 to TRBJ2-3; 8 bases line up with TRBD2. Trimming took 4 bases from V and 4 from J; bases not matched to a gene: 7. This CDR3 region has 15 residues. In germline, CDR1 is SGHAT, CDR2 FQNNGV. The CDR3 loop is CASSSPGGLADTQYF. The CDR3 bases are TGTGCCAGCAGCTCTCCGGGGGGGCTGGCAGATACGCAGTATTTT.

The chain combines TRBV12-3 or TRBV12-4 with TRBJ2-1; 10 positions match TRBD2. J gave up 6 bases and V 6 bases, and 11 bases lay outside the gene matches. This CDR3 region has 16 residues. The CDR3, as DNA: TGTGCCAGCAGCCCTAGGGCAAGACTAGCGGGCAATGAGCAGTTCTTC. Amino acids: CASSPRARLAGNEQFF.

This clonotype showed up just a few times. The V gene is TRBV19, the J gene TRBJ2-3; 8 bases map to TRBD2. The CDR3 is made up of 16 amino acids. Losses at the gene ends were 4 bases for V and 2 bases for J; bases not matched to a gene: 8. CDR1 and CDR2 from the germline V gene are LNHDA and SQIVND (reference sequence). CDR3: CASSTPPGGVTDTQYF. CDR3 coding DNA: TGTGCCAGTAGTACCCCCCCCGGGGGGGTCACAGATACGCAGTATTTT.

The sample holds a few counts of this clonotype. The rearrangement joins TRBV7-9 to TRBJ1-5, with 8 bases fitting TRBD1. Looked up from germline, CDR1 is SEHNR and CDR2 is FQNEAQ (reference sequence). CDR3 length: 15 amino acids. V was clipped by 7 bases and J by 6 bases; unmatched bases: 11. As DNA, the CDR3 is TGTGCCAGCACCTCAGGGGGCGGAGGTGCTCAGCCCCAGCATTTT. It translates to CASTSGGGGAQPQHF.

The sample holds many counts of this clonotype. The chain's CDR3 is CASSFDIRGETQYF. In DNA, the CDR3 is TGTGCCAGCAGCTTTGACATTAGAGGGGAGACCCAGTACTTC. The chain has TRBV7-9 and TRBJ2-5, with a possible D match to TRBD2 (5 bases). Per the germline V gene, CDR1 is SEHNR and CDR2 is FQNEAQ (reference sequence). Trimming took 3 bases from V and 5 from J, leaving 13 bases between them. The CDR3 is 14 residues long.

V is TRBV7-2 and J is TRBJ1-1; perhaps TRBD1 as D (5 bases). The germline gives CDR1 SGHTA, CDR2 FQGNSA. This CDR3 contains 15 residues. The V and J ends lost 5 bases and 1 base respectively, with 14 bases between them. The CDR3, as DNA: TGTGCCAGCAGCCCATCGACAGTCCCGAACACTGAAGCTTTCTTT. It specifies CASSPSTVPNTEAFF. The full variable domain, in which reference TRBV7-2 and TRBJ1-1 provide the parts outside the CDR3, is GAGVSQSPSNKVTEKGKDVELRCDPISGHTALYWYRQSLGQGLEFLIYFQGNSAPDKSGLPSDRFSAERTGGSVSTLTIQRTQQEDSAVYLCASSPSTVPNTEAFFGQGTRLTVV.

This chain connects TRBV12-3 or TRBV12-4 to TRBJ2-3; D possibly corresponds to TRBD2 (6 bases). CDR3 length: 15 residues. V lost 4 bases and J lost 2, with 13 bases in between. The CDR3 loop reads CASSSWTTNTDTQYF. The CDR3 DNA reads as TGTGCCAGCAGTTCGTGGACTACTAACACAGATACGCAGTATTTT.

The CDR3 DNA is TGTGCCAGCAGCTTAGTATCGGCGGGGGTGGAGACCCAGTACTTC. As protein: CASSLVSAGVETQYF. This chain joins TRBV11-2 and TRBJ2-5, with 7 bases aligning to TRBD2. The length of the CDR3 is 15 residues. The junction had 7 bases not matched to a gene; V was cut back by 1 base and J by 5 bases. CDR1 and CDR2 from the germline V gene are SGHAT and FQNNGV.

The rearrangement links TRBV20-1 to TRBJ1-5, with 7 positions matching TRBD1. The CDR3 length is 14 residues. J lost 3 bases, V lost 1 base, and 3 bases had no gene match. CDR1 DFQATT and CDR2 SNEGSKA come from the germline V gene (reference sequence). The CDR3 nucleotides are TGCAGTGCTAGAGCAGGGGGTACCAATCAGCCCCAGCATTTT. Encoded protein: CSARAGGTNQPQHF.

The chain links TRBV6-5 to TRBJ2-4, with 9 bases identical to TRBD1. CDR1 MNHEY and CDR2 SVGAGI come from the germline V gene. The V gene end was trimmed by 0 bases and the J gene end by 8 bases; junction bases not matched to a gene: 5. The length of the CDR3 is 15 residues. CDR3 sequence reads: CASSYSGTGPDIQYF. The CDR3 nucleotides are TGTGCCAGCAGTTACTCGGGGACAGGGCCGGACATTCAGTACTTC.

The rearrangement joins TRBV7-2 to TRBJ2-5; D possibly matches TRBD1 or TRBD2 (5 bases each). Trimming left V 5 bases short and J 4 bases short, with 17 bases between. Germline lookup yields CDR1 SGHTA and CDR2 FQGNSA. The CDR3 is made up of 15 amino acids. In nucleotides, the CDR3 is TGTGCCAGCAGCCAAGGGACCAGACAAGGAGAGACCCAGTACTTC. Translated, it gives CASSQGTRQGETQYF.